Described below is a single T cell receptor beta chain sequence and its context. Its antigen specificity is not known. Base qualities are not recorded, but no much larger clone differs from it by a single base. The library was prepared using bulk RNA-seq. The instrument given in TCRdb is Illumina HiSeq 2500. On the study's bioinformatics: For the separate targeted TCR-seq dataset, MiXCR version 2.1.5 with default parameters extracted and quantified CDR3 sequences from raw reads. TCR-beta clones in the separate targeted TCR-seq dataset were defined according to the combination of V gene, J gene and CDR3 sequence. In the separate targeted TCR-seq dataset, clones with fewer than three counts were first removed, after which only the 90% most strongly expressed clones per sample were kept. In the separate targeted TCR-seq dataset, Treg-Tconv overlap was calculated per tissue as the number of shared clones divided by the total number of Treg clones, multiplied by 100. TCRdb ran its own pipeline on the public reads, namely fastp trimming at Q25 and MiXCR clone calling, and kept in-frame beta chains. Rows are combined by CDR3 protein, so each entry shows the most common genes and DNA. The V and J calls and clone size come from TCRdb's table, not from the authors' own analysis. The sample table contains 1,500 to 2,000 distinct CDR3 sequences; only one count was recorded for roughly 84% of them. The top ten constitute over 2% of the sample.

The germline V gene encodes CDR1 SNHLY and CDR2 FYNNEI. Deletion took 5 bases off V and 0 bases off J, with a span of 8 bases between the germline ends. Measured from the cysteine to the phenylalanine, the CDR3 is 14 residues long. Only the CDR3 portion is preserved as DNA: 42 bases, with reading frame beginning at the first base. Memory conventional CD4 T cells were isolated by sorting for CD4+ CD45RA- CD25- cells. Tumor-draining lymph nodes were classified as non-invaded or invaded according to the absence or presence of metastatic tumor cells. Before staining and sorting, a Miltenyi Pan T Cell isolation kit was used to pre-enrich the T cells. Primary tumors were characterized by immunohistochemistry for estrogen receptor, progesterone receptor, HER2 and Ki-67. Within a few hours after surgery, fresh surgical tissue was processed by cutting the tissue into small fragments. Tissue fragments were enzymatically digested with Liberase TL plus DNase for 20 minutes and were then filtered through a 40-micrometer strainer. After DAPI live/dead staining, cells were sorted on a BD FACS Aria II, reaching roughly 97-99% purity. Sorted cells were lysed in TCL buffer, and RNA was purified with a Norgen Single Cell RNA purification kit including DNase treatment.

This record comes from a study of draining lymph node invasion in breast cancer (dated by TCRdb to the early 2020s). With regard to the full study: Histology and cytokeratin immunohistochemistry were used to diagnose nodal metastasis, and EpCAM/CD45 flow cytometry was used to confirm the diagnosis. In a separate targeted assay, sorted memory regulatory T cells and memory conventional CD4 T cells were compared across breast cancer tissues by bulk TCR-beta CDR3 sequencing. Each patient contributed matched non-invaded and tumor-invaded tumor-draining lymph nodes plus the primary tumor, profiled for both Treg and Tconv subsets. In the separate targeted TCR sequencing, lymph nodes from roughly five patients were covered, and primary tumors were sequenced for three of those patients. What the authors observed across the whole study: Shared TCRs between Treg and Tconv subsets were considered suggestive but not proof of common clonal origin. Tracking of the top-100 tumor clones could be carried out in just a couple of patients. In the targeted TCR-seq data, Tregs appeared more clonally expanded than Tconvs in all tissues, and both subsets were less diverse in tumor than lymph nodes. Some of the top 100 tumor clones were detected in invaded and non-invaded nodes, suggesting recirculation between tumor and draining nodes. In each tissue, about 14-22% of Treg TCRs were also present in Tconvs, a finding interpreted as suggesting peripheral induction of Tregs. Data could not resolve whether Treg conversion occurred in a given organ or whether converted Tregs recirculated between nodes and tumor.

Recombination joined TRBV2 with TRBJ2-4, with an unclear D gene assignment. Sample: sorted memory CD4+ effector T cells from a lymph node. Taken with the paper, the label for cell subset or site translates to: CD45RA-negative sorted CD4+ T cells (memory Tconv or effector/memory Treg). The receptor was derived from a female donor with luminal breast cancer. The sequenced DNA is TGTGCCAGCAGTTCCATCGTAGCCAAAAACATTCAGTACTTC. Protein translation: CASSSIVAKNIQYF.